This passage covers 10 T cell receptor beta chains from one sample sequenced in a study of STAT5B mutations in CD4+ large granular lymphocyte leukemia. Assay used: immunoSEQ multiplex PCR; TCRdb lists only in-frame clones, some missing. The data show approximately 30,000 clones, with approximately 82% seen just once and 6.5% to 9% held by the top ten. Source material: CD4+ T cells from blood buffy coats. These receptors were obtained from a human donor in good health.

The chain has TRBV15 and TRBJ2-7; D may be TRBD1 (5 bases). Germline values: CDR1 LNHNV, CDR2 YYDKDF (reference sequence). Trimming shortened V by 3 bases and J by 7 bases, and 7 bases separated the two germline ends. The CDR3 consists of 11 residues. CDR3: CATSSNREQYF. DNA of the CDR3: TGTGCCACCAGCAGCAACAGGGAGCAGTACTTC.

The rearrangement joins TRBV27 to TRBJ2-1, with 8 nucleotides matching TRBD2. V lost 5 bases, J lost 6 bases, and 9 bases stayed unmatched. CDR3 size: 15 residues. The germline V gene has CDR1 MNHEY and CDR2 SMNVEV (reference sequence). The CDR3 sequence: CASSQSGGLRNEQFF. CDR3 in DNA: TGTGCCAGCAGTCAAAGCGGGGGTCTTCGCAATGAGCAGTTCTTC.

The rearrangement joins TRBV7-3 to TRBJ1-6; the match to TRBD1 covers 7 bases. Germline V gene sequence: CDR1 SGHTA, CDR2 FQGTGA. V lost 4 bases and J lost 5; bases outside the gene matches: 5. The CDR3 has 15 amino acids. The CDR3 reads CASSSTGFNNSPLHF. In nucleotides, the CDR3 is TGTGCCAGCAGCTCGACAGGGTTCAATAATTCACCCCTCCACTTT.

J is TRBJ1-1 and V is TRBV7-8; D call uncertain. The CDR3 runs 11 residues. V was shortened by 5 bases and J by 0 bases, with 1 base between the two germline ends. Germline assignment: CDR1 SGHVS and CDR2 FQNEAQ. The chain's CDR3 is CASSMNTEAFF. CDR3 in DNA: TGTGCCAGCAGCATGAACACTGAAGCTTTCTTT.

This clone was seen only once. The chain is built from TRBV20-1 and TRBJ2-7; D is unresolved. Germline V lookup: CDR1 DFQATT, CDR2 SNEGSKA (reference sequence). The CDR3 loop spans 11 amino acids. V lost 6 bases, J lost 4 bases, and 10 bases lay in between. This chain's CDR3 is CSAQVRYEQYF. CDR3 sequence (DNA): TGCAGTGCCCAAGTCAGATACGAGCAGTACTTC.

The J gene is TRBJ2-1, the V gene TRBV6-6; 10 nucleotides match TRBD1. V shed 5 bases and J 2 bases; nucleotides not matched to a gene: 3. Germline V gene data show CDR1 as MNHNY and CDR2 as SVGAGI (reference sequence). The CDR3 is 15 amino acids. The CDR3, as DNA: TGTGCCAGCAGTAAAGACAGGGGGCCCTACAATGAGCAGTTCTTC. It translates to CASSKDRGPYNEQFF.

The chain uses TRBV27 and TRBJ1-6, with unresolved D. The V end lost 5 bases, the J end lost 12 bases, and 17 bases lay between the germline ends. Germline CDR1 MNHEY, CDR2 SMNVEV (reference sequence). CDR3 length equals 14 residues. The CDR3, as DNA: TGTGCCAGCAGTCCGACTATTACCCCTAAACCCCTCCACTTT. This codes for CASSPTITPKPLHF.

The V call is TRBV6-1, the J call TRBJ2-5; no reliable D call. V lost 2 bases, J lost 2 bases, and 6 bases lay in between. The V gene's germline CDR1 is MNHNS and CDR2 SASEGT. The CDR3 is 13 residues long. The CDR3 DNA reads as TGTGCCAGCAGTGAACCTAGGCAAGAGACCCAGTACTTC. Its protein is CASSEPRQETQYF.

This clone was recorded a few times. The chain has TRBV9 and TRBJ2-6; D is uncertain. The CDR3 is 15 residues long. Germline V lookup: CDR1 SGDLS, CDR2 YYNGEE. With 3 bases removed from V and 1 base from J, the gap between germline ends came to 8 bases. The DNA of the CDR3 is TGTGCCAGCAGCGCCAGGAATTCTGGGGCCAACGTCCTGACTTTC. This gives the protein CASSARNSGANVLTF. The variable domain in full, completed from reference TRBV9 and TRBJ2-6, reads DSGVTQTPKHLITATGQRVTLRCSPRSGDLSVYWYQQSLDQGLQFLIQYYNGEERAKGNILERFSAQQFPDLHSELNLSSLELGDSALYFCASSARNSGANVLTFGAGSRLTVL.

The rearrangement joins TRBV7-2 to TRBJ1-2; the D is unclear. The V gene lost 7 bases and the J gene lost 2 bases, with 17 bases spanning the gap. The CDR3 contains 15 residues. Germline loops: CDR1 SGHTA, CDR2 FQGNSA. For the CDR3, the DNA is TGTGCCAGCAACCCTGACGGGCAGGTGAACTATGGCTACACCTTC. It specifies CASNPDGQVNYGYTF.